Shown below are 13 T cell receptor beta chains from a single sample sequenced in a study of cytomegalovirus exposure and HLA in healthy donors (TCRdb year 2017). Receptor amplification or capture employed the immunoSEQ multiplex PCR assay. A mixture of 60 forward primers for TCR Vbeta segments and 13 reverse primers for TCR Jbeta segments was used in the multiplex PCR. This immuneACCESS table, as held by TCRdb, lists in-frame sequences with V and J called but not all clones. Of the missing ones, under half trace to an unresolved V gene in checked studies; the others have no known cause. Present in this sample are approximately 150,000 clones, around 78% of which were seen just once. Roughly 5.6% of the sample belongs to the ten largest clones. Material for sequencing was PBMCs. The receptors were gathered from a woman aged 40-49 years in good health and CMV-seropositive.

CDR3 sequence: CASSPTTPSRGEQFF. The CDR3 nucleotides are TGCGCCAGCAGCCCTACGACTCCGTCCCGGGGTGAGCAGTTCTTC. The rearrangement joins TRBV5-1 to TRBJ2-1; a weak D match, TRBD2 (5 bases). Trimming removed 4 bases at V and 9 bases at J, with 20 bases between. Germline V gene data show CDR1 as SGHRS and CDR2 as YFSETQ. The CDR3 is 15 residues long.

The chain uses TRBV28 and TRBJ1-2, with 9 nucleotides matching TRBD1. CDR1 is MDHEN and CDR2 is SYDVKM in the germline V gene. This CDR3 comprises 14 residues. Losses at the gene ends were 5 bases for V and 4 bases for J; bases not matched to a gene: 5. CDR3: CASSQTGGVYGYTF. CDR3 bases: TGTGCCAGCAGTCAAACAGGGGGCGTCTATGGCTACACCTTC.

The chain uses TRBV4-2 and TRBJ1-1, with TRBD1 identical over 7 bases. V gave up 2 bases and J gave up 2 bases; unmatched junction bases: 11. The CDR3 extends over 17 amino acids. Germline V gene data show CDR1 as LGHNA and CDR2 as YNFKEQ. This CDR3 reads CASSQTQGLGGNTEAFF. CDR3 nucleotide sequence: TGTGCCAGCAGCCAAACACAGGGGTTGGGGGGTAACACTGAAGCTTTCTTT.

The genes are TRBV11-2 and TRBJ1-2; TRBD1 matches 10 bases. Germline values: CDR1 SGHAT, CDR2 FQNNGV. With V trimmed by 6 bases and J by 8 bases, 9 bases remained unmatched. This CDR3 has 14 amino acids. CDR3 sequence: CASRPLGQGLGYTF. For the CDR3, the DNA is TGTGCCAGCAGACCCTTGGGACAGGGGCTCGGCTACACCTTC.

The chain combines TRBV6-4 with TRBJ1-3; D is unclear. Germline V gene data show CDR1 as MRHNA and CDR2 as SNTAGT. Trimming shortened V by 5 bases and J by 3 bases, and 17 bases separated the two germline ends. The CDR3 sequence is 16 residues long. The CDR3 loop reads CASSILIFPNGNTIYF. In DNA form, the CDR3 reads TGTGCCAGCAGTATCCTAATCTTCCCGAATGGAAACACCATATATTTT.

V gene TRBV2 combines with J gene TRBJ2-1; 8 bases map to TRBD2. The CDR3 spans 14 residues. The V gene's germline CDR1 is SNHLY and CDR2 FYNNEI. Trimming cost V 3 bases and J 8 bases; bases outside gene matches: 6. This CDR3 is CASSDQRERDEQFF. CDR3 sequence (DNA): TGTGCCAGCAGTGACCAGCGGGAGAGAGATGAGCAGTTCTTC.

The chain carries TRBV9 and TRBJ2-7; D might be TRBD2 (6 bases). The CDR3 covers 15 residues. V was pared by 4 bases and J by 4 bases, with 18 bases between. Germline V gene data show CDR1 as SGDLS and CDR2 as YYNGEE. CDR3 loop: CASSTRPPGVYEQYF. The CDR3 DNA sequence: TGTGCCAGCAGCACCCGACCCCCGGGGGTTTACGAGCAGTACTTC.

V is TRBV5-6 and J is TRBJ2-3; D gene uncertain. Trimming cost V 4 bases and J 1 base, with 19 bases left between them. The V gene's germline CDR1 is SGHDT and CDR2 YYEEEE. This CDR3 has 17 amino acids. For the CDR3, the DNA is TGTGCCAGCAGCCCCGCATGGGCCTTGACCCGCACAGATACGCAGTATTTT. Translation: CASSPAWALTRTDTQYF. Using reference TRBV5-6 and TRBJ2-3 for the parts outside the CDR3, the full variable domain is DAGVTQSPTHLIKTRGQQVTLRCSPKSGHDTVSWYQQALGQGPQFIFQYYEEEERQRGNFPDRFSGHQFPNYSSELNVNALLLGDSALYLCASSPAWALTRTDTQYFGPGTRLTVL.

This chain uses TRBV28 with TRBJ2-2; 7 bases map to TRBD2. In germline, CDR1 is MDHEN, CDR2 SYDVKM. V dropped 4 bases and J dropped 5; count of bases not matched to a gene: 7. This CDR3 contains 15 residues. CDR3 nucleotide sequence: TGTGCCAGCAGTTCGGGGGGAGCCCAAACCGGGGAGCTGTTTTTT. It encodes CASSSGGAQTGELFF.

This chain joins TRBV7-8 and TRBJ2-2; possible D gene TRBD2, 7 bases. With 5 bases removed from V and 6 bases from J, the gap between germline ends came to 16 bases. Germline V lookup: CDR1 SGHVS, CDR2 FQNEAQ. The CDR3 runs 15 residues. In DNA, the CDR3 is TGTGCCAGCAGCAAGCGGGACACTTTCTCCGGGGAGCTGTTTTTT. It codes for CASSKRDTFSGELFF.

The V call is TRBV6-6, the J call TRBJ1-2; possibly TRBD1 for D (6 bases). Germline CDR1 reads MNHNY; CDR2 reads SVGAGI (reference sequence). The CDR3 runs to 13 residues. V lost 2 bases and J 8 bases, leaving 12 bases between the germline ends. CDR3 coding DNA: TGTGCCAGCAGTTACGCGGGGGCCTTAGGCTACACCTTC. This codes for CASSYAGALGYTF.

V is TRBV7-9 and J is TRBJ1-2; 8 positions agree with TRBD1. Germline V lookup: CDR1 SEHNR, CDR2 FQNEAQ (reference sequence). The CDR3 contains 15 residues. With 5 bases clipped from V and 3 bases from J, the junction kept 8 bases outside the gene matches. DNA for the CDR3: TGTGCCAGCAGCCAAGCAGGGGGCGGCTACTATGGCTACACCTTC. Protein product: CASSQAGGGYYGYTF.

This clone was observed a few times. The chain joins TRBV30 to TRBJ1-1; 7 bases are a match to TRBD1. After removal of 2 bases from V and 4 bases from J, the junction contained 7 bases not matched to a gene. The CDR3 has 14 amino acids. Germline CDR1 GTSNPN, CDR2 SVGIG (reference sequence). The CDR3 protein is CAWSWRGRGTEAFF. The CDR3 DNA is TGTGCCTGGAGTTGGAGGGGGCGAGGCACTGAAGCTTTCTTT.